The 4 T cell receptor beta chains listed next were all sequenced from one sample in a study of identical twins (dated by TCRdb to between 2015 and 2016). Library construction relied on 5' RACE. The sequencer was an Illumina HiSeq 2000. The public sequencing data were trimmed at Q25 with fastp and processed into clonotypes with MiXCR by TCRdb, which kept only in-frame beta chains. All rows with the same CDR3 protein become a single entry with the most common DNA and genes. The sample table lists just under 650,000 distinct CDR3 sequences, about 7.1% of them with a count of one. The top ten constitute approximately 1.5% of the sample. In addition, the sample was reused for a study of yellow fever vaccine responses in identical twins.

Sample: PBMCs. The receptors were sampled from a woman aged 18-35 years in good health.

This clonotype was detected ten times or more. This rearrangement joins TRBV20-1 to TRBJ1-6, with D hard to call. The CDR3 covers 14 residues. Trimming left V 1 base short and J 0 bases short, with 4 bases between. Germline V gene data show CDR1 as DFQATT and CDR2 as SNEGSKA (reference sequence). The CDR3 DNA sequence: TGCAGTGCTAGAGGGGACTCCTATAATTCACCCCTCCACTTT. Encoded protein: CSARGDSYNSPLHF.

This chain joins TRBV5-1 and TRBJ2-1; D is perhaps TRBD2 (6 bases). V was pared by 0 bases and J by 5 bases, with 12 bases between. Germline CDR1 reads SGHRS; CDR2 reads YFSETQ. The CDR3 is made up of 15 amino acids. DNA of the CDR3: TGCGCCAGCAGCTTGGAGATAGCGGCCCACAATGAGCAGTTCTTC. Protein sequence: CASSLEIAAHNEQFF.

In its sample, this clonotype was seen a few times. The chain links TRBV14 to TRBJ2-1; 10 bases agree with TRBD2. Germline CDR1 is SGHDN and CDR2 is FVKESK. With 2 bases clipped from V and 8 bases from J, the junction kept 9 bases outside the gene matches. The CDR3 runs 16 residues. CDR3: CASSQPNSGRRYEQFF. CDR3 DNA: TGTGCCAGCAGCCAACCTAATAGCGGGAGGAGATATGAGCAGTTCTTC.

This clonotype was detected a few times. The chain has TRBV7-3 and TRBJ2-7, with 10 positions matching TRBD1. After removal of 4 bases from V and 4 bases from J, the junction contained 7 bases not matched to a gene. This CDR3 region has 15 residues. Germline CDR1 SGHTA, CDR2 FQGTGA. CDR3 in amino acids: CASSSPDRGVYEQYF. CDR3 coding DNA: TGTGCCAGCAGCTCACCGGACAGGGGGGTATACGAGCAGTACTTC.